The following is a T cell receptor beta chain sequence with its context. The antigen is not known. V was pared by 3 bases and J by 4 bases, with 13 bases between. The germline V gene has CDR1 SGHVS and CDR2 FQNEAQ. This CDR3 has 14 residues. PCR was performed using 60 Vbeta and 13 Jbeta primers. The assay was immunoSEQ multiplex PCR, and TCRdb's table has in-frame clones only and misses some. The profile shows 100,000 to 130,000 clones, roughly four fifths of them singletons. The entry originates in a study of cytomegalovirus exposure and HLA in healthy donors. Findings and limits, study-wide: HLA allele associations emerged for about 18,000 TCR beta sequences in a later analysis, at 0.05 false discovery rate.

V is TRBV7-8 and J is TRBJ2-7, with a possible D match to TRBD1 (5 bases). The clonotype originates from a man between 18 and 35 years old in good health and CMV-seronegative. The sequencing sample was made of PBMCs. As DNA, the CDR3 is TGTGCCAGCAGCTTCGGAGACAGAAGTTACGAGCAGTACTTC. Translating gives CASSFGDRSYEQYF. Drawing the rest from reference TRBV7-8 and TRBJ2-7, the complete variable domain is GAGVSQSPRYKVAKRGQDVALRCDPISGHVSLFWYQQALGQGPEFLTYFQNEAQLDKSGLPSDRFFAERPEGSVSTLKIQRTQQEDSAVYLCASSFGDRSYEQYFGPGTRLTVT.